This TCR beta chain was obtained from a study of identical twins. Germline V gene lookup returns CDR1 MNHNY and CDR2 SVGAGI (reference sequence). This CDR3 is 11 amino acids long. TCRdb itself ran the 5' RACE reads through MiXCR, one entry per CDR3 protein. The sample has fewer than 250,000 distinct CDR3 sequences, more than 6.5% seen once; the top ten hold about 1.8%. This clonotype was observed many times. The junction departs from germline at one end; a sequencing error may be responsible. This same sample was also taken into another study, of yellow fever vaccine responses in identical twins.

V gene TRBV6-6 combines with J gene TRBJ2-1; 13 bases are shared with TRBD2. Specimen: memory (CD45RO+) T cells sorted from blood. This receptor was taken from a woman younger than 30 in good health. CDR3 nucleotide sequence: TGTGCCAGCAGTACGGGACTAGCGGGGATCTTC. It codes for CASSTGLAGIF.